The 3 T cell receptor beta chains given below trace back to one sample, sequenced in a study of blood T cell repertoires in COVID-19. TCRdb's copy holds only in-frame clones and misses some; the assay was immunoSEQ multiplex PCR. The data show 95,000 to 120,000 clones, just over 85% seen once. Sequenced sample: peripheral blood. All receptors derive from a human donor in a cohort sampled during active COVID-19.

This chain uses TRBV7-9 with TRBJ2-5, with a tentative D call TRBD2 (5 bases). This CDR3 spans 14 amino acids. Trimming removed 3 bases from V and 6 bases from J, with 14 bases in between. The germline CDR1 and CDR2 sequences are SEHNR and FQNEAQ (reference sequence). DNA of the CDR3: TGTGCCAGCAGCTTGTTCGAGGAGGTCAAGACCCAGTACTTC. Translated: CASSLFEEVKTQYF.

The rearrangement uses TRBV19 and TRBJ2-3, with 12 bases aligning to TRBD2. This CDR3 contains 16 residues. Germline CDR1 reads LNHDA; CDR2 reads SQIVND (reference sequence). Trimming removed 5 bases from V and 0 bases from J; junction bases left unmatched: 3. CDR3 DNA sequence: TGTGCCAGTAGTCCGGGGACTAGCGGGAGCACAGATACGCAGTATTTT. Its translation: CASSPGTSGSTDTQYF.

V usage is TRBV21-1 and J usage is TRBJ1-6; TRBD1 reflects the table's D call only, with no check against the DNA. TRBV21-1 is a pseudogene locus. This CDR3 has 18 amino acids. The CDR3 DNA follows: TGTGCCAGCAGCAATCCGGAGAGTGTGAGGGGGCTAAATTCACCCCTCCACTTT. Protein: CASSNPESVRGLNSPLHF.